The 20 T cell receptor beta chains listed next were all sequenced from one sample in a study of beta chain features in type 1 diabetes. As every portion of the isolated RNA was reverse transcribed, the sequencing read expressed TCRB transcripts. TCRdb's copy holds only in-frame clones and misses some; the assay was immunoSEQ multiplex PCR. The sample contains around 300,000 clones, approximately 14% of which appear only once. The sample consisted of central memory CD4+ T cells from blood. The receptors here all came from a man aged 30 to 45 in good health.

The rearrangement joins TRBV7-3 to TRBJ2-6; D possibly matches TRBD1 or TRBD2 (5 bases each). Per the germline V gene, CDR1 is SGHTA and CDR2 is FQGTGA. The CDR3 sequence is 17 residues long. V was clipped by 3 bases and J by 1 base, with 13 bases between them. In DNA form, the CDR3 reads TGTGCCAGCAGCTTCGAGGGGCGGTCGTCTGGGGCCAACGTCCTGACTTTC. Translation gives CASSFEGRSSGANVLTF.

CDR3 region: CATSAGSYEQYV. For the CDR3, the DNA is TGTGCCACTTCCGCGGGCTCCTACGAGCAGTACGTC. The chain has TRBV6-5 and TRBJ2-7, with D possibly being TRBD2 (5 bases). The CDR3 loop spans 12 amino acids. V lost 10 bases and J 0 bases, leaving 10 bases between the germline ends. Germline assignment: CDR1 MNHEY and CDR2 SVGAGI.

The chain is built from TRBV27 and TRBJ1-5; 7 bases are shared with TRBD1. V shed 2 bases, J shed 9 bases, and the junction held 7 bases outside the gene matches. Germline V gives CDR1 MNHEY, CDR2 SMNVEV (reference sequence). The CDR3 contains 14 residues. Here the CDR3 DNA reads TGTGCCAGCAGTTTAGGGCAGGGGGAACGGCCCCAGCATTTT. Encoded protein: CASSLGQGERPQHF.

As for this clone: Compared with germline, one end of the junction differs, possibly owing to a read error. The chain carries TRBV10-3 and TRBJ2-7, with unresolved D. Germline lookup yields CDR1 ENHRY and CDR2 SYGVKD. This CDR3 comprises 13 residues. The CDR3 bases are TGTGCCAGCAGTGCCGGACGGCAATACGAGCAGTACTTC. It translates to CASSAGRQYEQYF.

This clone occurred a few times. Other nucleotide sequences in the sample specify the same CDR3. The gene calls are TRBV7-9 and TRBJ2-3; no definite D call. The ends were cut back, 5 bases at V and 0 bases at J, with 3 bases in the middle. The germline CDR1 and CDR2 sequences are SEHNR and FQNEAQ (reference sequence). The CDR3 covers 12 residues. DNA for the CDR3: TGTGCCAGCAGCATTAGCACAGATACGCAGTATTTT. It is translated as CASSISTDTQYF.

This clone has more than one count but fewer than ten. The chain has TRBV5-6 and TRBJ2-1; the match to TRBD2 covers 7 bases. Germline V gives CDR1 SGHDT, CDR2 YYEEEE. This CDR3 has 16 amino acids. Trimming cost V 0 bases and J 5 bases; bases outside gene matches: 8. CDR3 DNA sequence: TGTGCCAGCAGCTTGGCCAGCCTAGCGGACCACAATGAGCAGTTCTTC. It encodes CASSLASLADHNEQFF.

This clone was observed a handful of times. This chain connects TRBV10-3 to TRBJ2-3, with D possibly TRBD1 on 5 matching bases. V lost 6 bases and J lost 2, with 18 bases in between. The CDR3 sequence is 16 residues long. Germline assignment: CDR1 ENHRY and CDR2 SYGVKD. CDR3 amino acids: CAISTKQGEATDTQYF. Written as DNA, the CDR3 is TGTGCCATCAGCACTAAGCAGGGTGAAGCCACAGATACGCAGTATTTT.

This clone was counted between two and nine times. CDR3 in amino acids: CASSARDRGEQYF. Written as DNA, the CDR3 is TGTGCCAGCAGCGCTCGGGACAGGGGTGAGCAGTACTTC. The rearrangement uses TRBV7-2 and TRBJ2-7; 10 nucleotides agree with TRBD1. There are 13 residues in the CDR3. Germline values: CDR1 SGHTA, CDR2 FQGNSA. Trimming took 5 bases from V and 7 from J; bases not matched to a gene: 5.

The chain employs TRBV7-2 and TRBJ2-7; perhaps D is TRBD1 or TRBD2 (5 bases each). The germline CDR1 and CDR2 sequences are SGHTA and FQGNSA. The CDR3 runs 14 residues. V was clipped by 4 bases and J by 5 bases, with 15 bases between them. The CDR3 bases are TGTGCCAGCAGCTCCCTTTCAGGGACCCACGAGCAGTACTTC. Its protein is CASSSLSGTHEQYF.

This clone was seen only a few times. The chain combines TRBV6-5 with TRBJ2-1; a weak D match, TRBD1 (5 bases). The CDR3 sequence is 14 residues long. Trimming took off 5 bases at V and 8 bases at J, with 16 bases between the two ends. The germline gives CDR1 MNHEY, CDR2 SVGAGI. CDR3 nucleotide sequence: TGTGCCAGCAGTCCGCCCCAGGGTGCCCATGAGCAGTTCTTC. Residues: CASSPPQGAHEQFF.

V gene TRBV12-5 combines with J gene TRBJ2-5; unclear D gene. Trimming took off 1 base at V and 5 bases at J, with 8 bases between the two ends. This CDR3 is built from 13 residues. Per the germline V gene, CDR1 is LGHNT and CDR2 is FRNRAP. The CDR3 here is CASGLGDGETQYF. CDR3 bases: TGTGCTAGTGGTTTGGGGGATGGGGAGACCCAGTACTTC.

The chain carries TRBV4-3 and TRBJ2-3; D remains unclear. Per the germline V gene, CDR1 is LGHNA and CDR2 is YSLEER. The CDR3 has 15 amino acids. V was trimmed by 0 bases and J by 6 bases, leaving 13 bases between them. The CDR3 DNA reads TGCGCCAGCAGCCAAGATCTGACGGTGCTCGATACGCAGTATTTT. Translating it yields CASSQDLTVLDTQYF.

There are a few counts of this clone. The chain has TRBV2 and TRBJ2-3; D not resolved. Trimming shortened V by 4 bases and J by 2 bases, and 1 base separated the two germline ends. CDR3 length: 11 residues. Germline V lookup: CDR1 SNHLY, CDR2 FYNNEI. CDR3 amino acids: CASSVTDTQYF. The CDR3 bases are TGTGCCAGCAGTGTCACAGATACGCAGTATTTT.

The rearrangement uses TRBV7-2 and TRBJ2-3, with D hard to call. Per germline, CDR1 SGHTA and CDR2 FQGNSA. Trimming took 1 base from V and 1 from J, leaving 9 bases between them. The CDR3 is made up of 15 amino acids. In DNA, the CDR3 is TGTGCCAGCAGCTTAGGGAACGTGGGCACAGATACGCAGTATTTT. As protein: CASSLGNVGTDTQYF.

V gene TRBV5-1 combines with J gene TRBJ1-1; the D gene is possibly TRBD1 (5 bases). Per germline, CDR1 SGHRS and CDR2 YFSETQ. The CDR3 is 15 residues long. The V gene lost 4 bases and the J gene lost 0 bases, with 13 bases spanning the gap. The CDR3 spells CASSPQQVLNTEAFF. The CDR3, as DNA: TGCGCCAGCAGCCCCCAACAGGTCTTGAACACTGAAGCTTTCTTT.

This sequence joins TRBV5-6 and TRBJ2-5, with TRBD1 as a possible D gene (6 bases). CDR1 is SGHDT, CDR2 YYEEEE, per germline. CDR3 size: 11 residues. V was clipped by 3 bases and J by 6 bases, with 6 bases between them. CDR3 residues: CASSWGQTQYF. The CDR3 DNA reads TGTGCCAGCAGCTGGGGGCAGACCCAGTACTTC.

The chain uses TRBV2 and TRBJ2-3; weak D call: TRBD1 (6 bases). V dropped 5 bases and J dropped 7 bases, with 40 bases sitting between them. CDR1 is SNHLY and CDR2 is FYNNEI in the germline V gene. The CDR3 has 22 amino acids. CDR3 sequence (DNA): TGTGCCAGCAGTAAGGACAGAGTAAAGCAAGGGTCGACAGAATCCACATTAAATACGCAGTATTTT. Translating it yields CASSKDRVKQGSTESTLNTQYF. The whole variable domain, remainder taken from reference TRBV2 and TRBJ2-3, is EPEVTQTPSHQVTQMGQEVILRCVPISNHLYFYWYRQILGQKVEFLVSFYNNEISEKSEIFDDQFSVERPDGSNFTLKIRSTKLEDSAMYFCASSKDRVKQGSTESTLNTQYFGPGTRLTVL.

This clone was counted between two and nine times. The chain employs TRBV7-3 and TRBJ2-1; possibly TRBD2 for D (5 bases). The germline CDR1 and CDR2 sequences are SGHTA and FQGTGA. The CDR3 spans 13 residues. Trimming removed 4 bases at V and 9 bases at J, with 13 bases between. CDR3 coding DNA: TGTGCCAGCAGCTCCGTAGCGAATTCTGAGCAGTTCTTC. Protein sequence: CASSSVANSEQFF.

This clone was found a few times. The chain combines TRBV5-1 with TRBJ2-5; D uncertain. Per the germline V gene, CDR1 is SGHRS and CDR2 is YFSETQ. Trimming took 2 bases from V and 4 from J, leaving 6 bases between them. The CDR3 covers 12 residues. The CDR3 here is CASSFARETQYF. CDR3 DNA sequence: TGCGCCAGCAGCTTCGCAAGAGAGACCCAGTACTTC.

J is TRBJ1-1 and V is TRBV6-5; D gene uncertain. The CDR3 is 13 amino acids. Germline lookup yields CDR1 MNHEY and CDR2 SVGAGI. The germline V and J ends were trimmed by 1 base and 1 base, with 4 bases remaining between them. In DNA form, the CDR3 reads TGTGCCAGCAGTTACTTAAAGAACACTGAAGCTTTCTTT. The encoded protein is CASSYLKNTEAFF.